This TCR beta chain was recovered during a study of blood T cell repertoires in COVID-19. At the level of the study: Sources were T cells, B-cell-depleted T cells, or PBMCs; the material itself was cDNA or gDNA.

Germline V CDR1 and CDR2: MNHNS, SASEGT. This CDR3 region has 14 residues. V was trimmed by 3 bases and J by 5 bases, leaving 14 bases between them. Original methodology: By means of reference gene primer amplification, nucleated cell counts were estimated. Profiled with immunoSEQ multiplex PCR; TCRdb holds only in-frame clones, not every one. From that table come the V and J calls and clone size; the DNA was used to work out D and trimming. The data contain 250,000 to 350,000 clones, approximately 91% of them seen just once; the ten biggest clones take up about 1%. Clinical histories supplied by participants themselves formed the basis of cohort assignment. Symptom resolution, clearance, or two negative PCRs marked donors in Cohort 3 as recovered. A single count supports this clone.

The TCR was taken from a woman aged 30 to 39 who had recovered from COVID-19. The rearrangement uses TRBV6-1 and TRBJ2-7, with a possible D match to TRBD2 (6 bases). Specimen: PBMCs or T cells enriched from blood (not recorded which). The CDR3 coding sequence is TGTGCCAGCAGTGAGCGGACTATTCCCCACGAGCAGTACTTC. This sequence encodes CASSERTIPHEQYF.